The rows below give T cell receptor beta chains drawn from one sample of a study of blood T cell repertoires in COVID-19. Using immunoSEQ multiplex PCR, the repertoire was profiled, and TCRdb retains in-frame clones only, with some absent. The repertoire has 14,000 or so clones, 85% to 90% of them found once; the top ten carry around 15%. Sequenced: peripheral blood. These receptor sequences come from a man aged 50-59 years with active COVID-19. Both conserved end residues are part of each CDR3.

j_call,v_call,cdr3_aa
TRBJ2-5,TRBV24-1,CATSDLGTGGPETQYF
TRBJ2-7,TRBV5-4,CASSRTGSYEQYF
TRBJ2-1,TRBV7-9,CASSLVGGNEQFF
TRBJ2-1,TRBV10-3,CAIRSGTDNEQFF
TRBJ1-1,TRBV2,CASHPDRALPTEAFF
TRBJ2-7,TRBV4-1,CASSQDRSYYEQYF
TRBJ2-2,TRBV19,CASMNRGYTGELFF
TRBJ2-1,TRBV7-2,CASRQTGMSEQFF
TRBJ1-6,TRBV5-1,CASNQGGDSPLHF
TRBJ1-4,TRBV12-3/TRBV12-4,CASSLGQSGKLFF
TRBJ2-7,TRBV14,CASSHPGTGGEQYF
TRBJ2-5,TRBV5-1,CASTVEPGYQETQYF
TRBJ2-5,TRBV7-6,CASSPLAGGVQETQYF
TRBJ1-1,TRBV28,CASSFSQTEAFF
TRBJ2-6,TRBV6-2/TRBV6-3,CASSYSTSGANVLTF
TRBJ1-3,TRBV5-8,CASSPEPVGNTIYF
TRBJ1-1,TRBV7-2,CASSPRPLIMSTEAFF
TRBJ2-5,TRBV7-3,CASSFEGKETQYF
TRBJ1-5,TRBV6-6,CASSYSNGGLNQPQHF
TRBJ2-3,TRBV7-9,CASSPSGVDTQYF
TRBJ2-2,TRBV5-6,CASATGLTAGELFF
TRBJ2-1,TRBV6-4,CASSEHSGSSYNEQFF
TRBJ2-5,TRBV5-1,CASSLVGPETQYF
TRBJ1-5,TRBV30,CAWSGQSNQPQHF
TRBJ2-6,TRBV5-4,CASRSSGANVLTF
TRBJ2-1,TRBV11-2,CASSLALAGNNEQFF
TRBJ1-5,TRBV7-9,CASSSGGWSNQPQHF